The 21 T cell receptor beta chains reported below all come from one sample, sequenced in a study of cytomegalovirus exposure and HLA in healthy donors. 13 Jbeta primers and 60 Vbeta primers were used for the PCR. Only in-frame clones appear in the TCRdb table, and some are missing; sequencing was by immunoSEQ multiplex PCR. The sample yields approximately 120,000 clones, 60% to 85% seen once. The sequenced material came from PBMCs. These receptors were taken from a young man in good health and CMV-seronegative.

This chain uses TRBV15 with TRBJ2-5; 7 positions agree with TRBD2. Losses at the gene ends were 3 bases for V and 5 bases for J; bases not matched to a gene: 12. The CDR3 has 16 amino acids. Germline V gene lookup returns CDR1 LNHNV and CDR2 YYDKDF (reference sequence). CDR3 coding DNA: TGTGCCACCAGCAGTAGAAGCGGGAAAGGTCAGGAGACCCAGTACTTC. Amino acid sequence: CATSSRSGKGQETQYF.

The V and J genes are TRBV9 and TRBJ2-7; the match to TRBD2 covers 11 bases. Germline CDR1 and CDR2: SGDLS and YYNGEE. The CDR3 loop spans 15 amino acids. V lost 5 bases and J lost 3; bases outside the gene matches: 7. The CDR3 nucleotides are TGTGCCAGCAGTAAAACTAGCGGGGGATTCTACGAGCAGTACTTC. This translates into CASSKTSGGFYEQYF.

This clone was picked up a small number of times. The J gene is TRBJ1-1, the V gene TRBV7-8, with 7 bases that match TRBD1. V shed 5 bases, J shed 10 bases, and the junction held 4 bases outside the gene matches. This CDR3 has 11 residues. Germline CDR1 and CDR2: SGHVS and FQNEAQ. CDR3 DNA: TGTGCCAGCAGCCAGGGGGTCGGAGCTTTCTTT. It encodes CASSQGVGAFF.

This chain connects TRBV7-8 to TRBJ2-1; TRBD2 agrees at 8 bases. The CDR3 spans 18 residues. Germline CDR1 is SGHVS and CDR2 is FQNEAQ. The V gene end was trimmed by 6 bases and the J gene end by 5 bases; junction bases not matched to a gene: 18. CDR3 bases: TGTGCCAGCAGGCAAGGGAAGGGGGTATTAGCGGGGAACAATGAGCAGTTCTTC. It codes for CASRQGKGVLAGNNEQFF.

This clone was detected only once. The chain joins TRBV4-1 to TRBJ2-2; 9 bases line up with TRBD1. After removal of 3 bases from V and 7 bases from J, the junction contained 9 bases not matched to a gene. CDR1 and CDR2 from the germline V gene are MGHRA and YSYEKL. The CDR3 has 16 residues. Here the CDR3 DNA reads TGCGCCAGCAGCCACCGCGTACAGGGGGCAATCGGGGAGCTGTTTTTT. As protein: CASSHRVQGAIGELFF.

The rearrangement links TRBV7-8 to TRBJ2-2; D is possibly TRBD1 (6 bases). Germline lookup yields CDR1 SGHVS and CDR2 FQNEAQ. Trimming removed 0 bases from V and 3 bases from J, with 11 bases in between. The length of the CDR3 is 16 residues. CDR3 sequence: CASSLAVRGYTGELFF. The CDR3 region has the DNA TGTGCCAGCAGCTTAGCTGTCAGGGGCTACACCGGGGAGCTGTTTTTT.

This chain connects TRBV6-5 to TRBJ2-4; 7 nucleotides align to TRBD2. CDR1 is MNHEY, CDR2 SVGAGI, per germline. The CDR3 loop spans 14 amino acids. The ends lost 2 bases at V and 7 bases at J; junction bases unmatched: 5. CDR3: CASSYSGVGNIQYF. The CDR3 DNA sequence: TGTGCCAGCAGTTACAGCGGGGTTGGGAACATTCAGTACTTC.

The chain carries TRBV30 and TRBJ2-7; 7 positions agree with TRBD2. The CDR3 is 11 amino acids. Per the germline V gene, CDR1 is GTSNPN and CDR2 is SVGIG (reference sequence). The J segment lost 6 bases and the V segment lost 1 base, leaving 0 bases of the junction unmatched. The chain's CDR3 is CAWSGGGEQYF. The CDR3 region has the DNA TGTGCCTGGAGTGGGGGGGGCGAGCAGTACTTC.

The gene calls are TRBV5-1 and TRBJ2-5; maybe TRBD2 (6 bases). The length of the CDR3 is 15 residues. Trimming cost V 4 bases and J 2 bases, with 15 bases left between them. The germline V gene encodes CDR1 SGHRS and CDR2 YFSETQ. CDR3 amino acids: CASSAGPLQQETQYF. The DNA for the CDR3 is TGCGCCAGCAGCGCGGGACCCTTACAACAAGAGACCCAGTACTTC.

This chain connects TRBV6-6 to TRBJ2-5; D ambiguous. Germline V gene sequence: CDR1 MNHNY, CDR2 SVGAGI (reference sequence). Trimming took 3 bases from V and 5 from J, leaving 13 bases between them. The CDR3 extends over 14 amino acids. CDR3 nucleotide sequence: TGTGCCAGCAGTTATCCAGGTAGTGGTGAGACCCAGTACTTC. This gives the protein CASSYPGSGETQYF.

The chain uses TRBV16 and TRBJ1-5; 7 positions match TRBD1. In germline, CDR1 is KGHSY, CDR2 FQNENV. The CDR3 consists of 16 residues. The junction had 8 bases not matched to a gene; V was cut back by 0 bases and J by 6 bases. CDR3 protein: CASSQSGQGGGQPQHF. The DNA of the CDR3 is TGTGCCAGCAGCCAATCGGGTCAAGGGGGCGGTCAGCCCCAGCATTTT.

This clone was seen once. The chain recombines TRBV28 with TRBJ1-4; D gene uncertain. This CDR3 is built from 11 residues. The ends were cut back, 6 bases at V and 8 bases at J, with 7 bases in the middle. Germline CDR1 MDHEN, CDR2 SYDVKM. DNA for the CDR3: TGTGCCAGCAGGCGAAGAGAAAAACTGTTTTTT. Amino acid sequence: CASRRREKLFF.

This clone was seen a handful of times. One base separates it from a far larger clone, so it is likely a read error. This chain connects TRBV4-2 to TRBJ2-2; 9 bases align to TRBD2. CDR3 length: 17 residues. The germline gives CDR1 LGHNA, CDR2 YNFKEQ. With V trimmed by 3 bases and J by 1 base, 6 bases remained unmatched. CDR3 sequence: CASSHGLAQMNTGELFF. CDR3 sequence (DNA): TGTGCCAGCAGCCATGGACTAGCGCAGATGAACACCGGGGAGCTGTTTTTT.

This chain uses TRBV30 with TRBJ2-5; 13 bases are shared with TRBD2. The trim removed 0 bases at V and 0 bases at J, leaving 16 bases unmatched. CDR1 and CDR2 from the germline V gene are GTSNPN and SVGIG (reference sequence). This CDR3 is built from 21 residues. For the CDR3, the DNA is TGTGCCTGGAGTGTGAGGAGACAGACTAGCGGGGGGAAAGGGTACCAAGAGACCCAGTACTTC. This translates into CAWSVRRQTSGGKGYQETQYF.

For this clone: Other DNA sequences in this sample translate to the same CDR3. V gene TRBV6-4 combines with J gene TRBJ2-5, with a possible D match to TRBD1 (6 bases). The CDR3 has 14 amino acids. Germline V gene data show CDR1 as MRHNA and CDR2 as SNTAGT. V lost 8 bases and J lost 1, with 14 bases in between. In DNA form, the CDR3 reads TGTGCCAGCTCCCGGGACATAGGCCAAGAGACCCAGTACTTC. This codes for CASSRDIGQETQYF.

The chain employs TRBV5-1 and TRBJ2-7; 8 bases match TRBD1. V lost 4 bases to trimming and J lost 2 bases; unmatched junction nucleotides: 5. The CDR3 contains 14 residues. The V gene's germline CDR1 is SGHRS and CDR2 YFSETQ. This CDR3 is CASSVGQATYEQYF. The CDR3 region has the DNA TGCGCCAGCAGCGTGGGACAGGCGACCTACGAGCAGTACTTC.

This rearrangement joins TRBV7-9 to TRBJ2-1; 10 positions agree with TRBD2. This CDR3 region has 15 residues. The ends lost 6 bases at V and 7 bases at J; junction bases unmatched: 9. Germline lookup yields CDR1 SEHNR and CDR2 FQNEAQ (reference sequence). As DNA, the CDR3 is TGTGCCAGCAGTTTAAGCGGGGGGGCAGGGAATGAGCAGTTCTTC. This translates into CASSLSGGAGNEQFF.

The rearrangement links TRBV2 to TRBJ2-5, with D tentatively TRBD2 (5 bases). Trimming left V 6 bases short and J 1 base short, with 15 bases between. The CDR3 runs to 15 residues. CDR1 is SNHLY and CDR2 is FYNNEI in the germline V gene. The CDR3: CASRPLAGGQETQYF. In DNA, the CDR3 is TGTGCCAGCAGGCCCCTCGCGGGCGGCCAAGAGACCCAGTACTTC.

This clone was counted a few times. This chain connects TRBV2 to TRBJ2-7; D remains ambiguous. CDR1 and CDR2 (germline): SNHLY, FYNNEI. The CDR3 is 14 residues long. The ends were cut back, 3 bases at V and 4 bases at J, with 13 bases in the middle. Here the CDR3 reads CASSERAFPYEQYF. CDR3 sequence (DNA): TGTGCCAGCAGTGAGAGAGCCTTCCCATACGAGCAGTACTTC.

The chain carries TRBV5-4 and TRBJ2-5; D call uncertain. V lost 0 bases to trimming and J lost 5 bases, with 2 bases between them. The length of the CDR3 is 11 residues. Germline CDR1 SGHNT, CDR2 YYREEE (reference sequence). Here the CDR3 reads CASSLAETQYF. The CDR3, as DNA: TGTGCCAGCAGCTTGGCGGAGACCCAGTACTTC. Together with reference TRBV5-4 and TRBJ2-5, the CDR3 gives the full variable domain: ETGVTQSPTHLIKTRGQQVTLRCSSQSGHNTVSWYQQALGQGPQFIFQYYREEENGRGNFPPRFSGLQFPNYSSELNVNALELDDSALYLCASSLAETQYFGPGTRLLVL.

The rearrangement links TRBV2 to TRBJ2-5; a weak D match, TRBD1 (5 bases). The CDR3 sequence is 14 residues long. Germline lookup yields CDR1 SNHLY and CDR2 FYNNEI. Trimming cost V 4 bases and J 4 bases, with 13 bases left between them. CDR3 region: CASSVSQQGETQYF. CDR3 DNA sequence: TGTGCCAGCAGTGTTAGCCAGCAGGGAGAGACCCAGTACTTC.